This TCR beta chain appears in the sequencing data of a study of shared clonotypes between healthy human individuals. This was a deep-level run. The method was immunoSEQ multiplex PCR; TCRdb's version includes in-frame clones alone and lacks a portion of them. The data contain 850,000 to 1,200,000 clones, around 76% of them singletons. Germline assignment: CDR1 SGHTA and CDR2 FQGNSA. V was clipped by 5 bases and J by 2 bases, with 14 bases between them. The CDR3 is made up of 15 amino acids. Sequenced input: memory CD4+ T cells sorted from blood. As for subset: CD45RA-negative fraction. The sequence came from a man aged 18 to 29 in good health. The chain links TRBV7-2 to TRBJ2-3; possibly TRBD1 or TRBD2 for D (5 bases each). Written as DNA, the CDR3 is TGTGCCAGCAGCCGGGACCCACCACCCACAGATACGCAGTATTTT. Translating it yields CASSRDPPPTDTQYF.